This T cell receptor (beta chain) was sequenced during a study of T-cell memory formation after mild COVID-19. J lost 4 bases, V lost 5 bases, and 8 bases had no gene match. The length of the CDR3 is 16 residues. Germline loops: CDR1 MNHEY, CDR2 SVGAGI. Findings of the study overall: Day 15 to 85 contractors were CD4/CD8 balanced; later expanders leaned CD4+. The pre-infection memory compartment contained some responding clones, suggesting cross-reactive memory joined.

This clonotype was picked up many times. Its antigen remains unknown. MiXCR was run by TCRdb on the 5' RACE reads, yielding one entry per CDR3 protein. The repertoire includes about 39,000 distinct CDR3 sequences, about 6% of them detected once, and under 0.85% sits in the top ten. The sequencing input was PBMCs or a T cell subset sorted from them (not recorded which). This TCR came from an adult who had mild COVID-19 (a few samples of this study predate the infection). Cell type and time point are not known. This sequence joins TRBV6-5 and TRBJ2-3; 11 positions agree with TRBD2. CDR3 residues: CASSQRLAGNPDTQYF. DNA for the CDR3: TGTGCCAGCAGTCAAAGACTAGCGGGAAACCCAGATACGCAGTATTTT.